What follows are 27 T cell receptor beta chains derived from one specimen sequenced in a study of shared clonotypes between healthy human individuals. Produced via immunoSEQ multiplex PCR; TCRdb's table is partial and in-frame only. The table lists roughly 490,000 clones, roughly 78% of them singletons, with about 12% in the top ten. Source material: PBMCs. The origin of the receptors is a woman aged 40 to 50 in good health. Some clones in this sample may be carry-over from other donors' samples.

This chain links TRBV2 with TRBJ1-1; 7 bases map to TRBD1. This CDR3 has 14 amino acids. Germline loops: CDR1 SNHLY, CDR2 FYNNEI. Trimming removed 6 bases from V and 1 base from J; junction bases left unmatched: 5. The CDR3 DNA follows: TGTGCCAGCAGGGCCACAGGGGCGAACACTGAAGCTTTCTTT. Its protein product is CASRATGANTEAFF. The whole variable domain, filled in from reference TRBV2 and TRBJ1-1, reads EPEVTQTPSHQVTQMGQEVILRCVPISNHLYFYWYRQILGQKVEFLVSFYNNEISEKSEIFDDQFSVERPDGSNFTLKIRSTKLEDSAMYFCASRATGANTEAFFGQGTRLTVV.

The rearrangement uses TRBV5-1 and TRBJ2-2; 14 nucleotides line up with TRBD2. Unmatched junction bases numbered 7, after V lost 4 bases and J lost 5 bases. This CDR3 contains 17 residues. CDR1 and CDR2 (germline): SGHRS, YFSETQ. The CDR3 here is CASSQGLAGERTGELFF. The CDR3, as DNA: TGCGCCAGCAGCCAGGGACTAGCGGGAGAGCGGACCGGGGAGCTGTTTTTT. The full variable domain, completed using reference TRBV5-1 and TRBJ2-2, is KAGVTQTPRYLIKTRGQQVTLSCSPISGHRSVSWYQQTPGQGLQFLFEYFSETQRNKGNFPGRFSGRQFSNSRSEMNVSTLELGDSALYLCASSQGLAGERTGELFFGEGSRLTVL.

This chain uses TRBV19 with TRBJ1-5, with D hard to call. In germline, CDR1 is LNHDA, CDR2 SQIVND (reference sequence). The CDR3 runs 17 residues. The V end was cut by 0 bases, the J end by 5 bases, with 17 bases between. The CDR3 region has the DNA TGTGCCAGTAGTATAGAGGGGAGAGCCGGGCTTGATCAGCCCCAGCATTTT. This encodes CASSIEGRAGLDQPQHF.

CDR3 bases: TGCGCCAGCAGCGTGACAGGGGGCCAAGAGACCCAGTACTTC. It yields the protein CASSVTGGQETQYF. The chain carries TRBV5-1 and TRBJ2-5, with 9 nucleotides matching TRBD1. V lost 4 bases to trimming and J lost 1 base; unmatched junction nucleotides: 2. Germline V gene data show CDR1 as SGHRS and CDR2 as YFSETQ. This CDR3 has 14 amino acids.

This chain uses TRBV5-1 with TRBJ1-1; D is possibly TRBD1 (5 bases). CDR3 size: 14 residues. V was cut by 4 bases and J by 7 bases, with 17 bases left in between. Per germline, CDR1 SGHRS and CDR2 YFSETQ. The CDR3 coding sequence is TGCGCCAGCAGCCCGGGGGATTCTCGGGATGAAGCTTTCTTT. Translated: CASSPGDSRDEAFF. Full variable domain (rest looked up from reference TRBV5-1 and TRBJ1-1): KAGVTQTPRYLIKTRGQQVTLSCSPISGHRSVSWYQQTPGQGLQFLFEYFSETQRNKGNFPGRFSGRQFSNSRSEMNVSTLELGDSALYLCASSPGDSRDEAFFGQGTRLTVV.

This clone was observed a few times. V gene TRBV5-6 combines with J gene TRBJ1-2; 9 bases align to TRBD1. CDR1 and CDR2 (germline): SGHDT, YYEEEE. The CDR3 consists of 15 residues. The J segment lost 7 bases and the V segment lost 4 bases, leaving 11 bases of the junction unmatched. CDR3 amino acids: CASSPGQGVRRGYTF. The CDR3 nucleotides are TGTGCCAGCAGCCCGGGACAGGGAGTACGACGTGGCTACACCTTC.

The chain couples TRBV28 to TRBJ2-7, with D perhaps matching TRBD2 (6 bases). V lost 2 bases and J lost 0, with 14 bases in between. Germline CDR1 reads MDHEN; CDR2 reads SYDVKM. This CDR3 is 16 amino acids long. CDR3 sequence (DNA): TGTGCCAGCAGTTTAACGAGTCGCGGGGACTCCTACGAGCAGTACTTC. This sequence encodes CASSLTSRGDSYEQYF.

V usage is TRBV7-9 and J usage is TRBJ2-2; no clear D. The V and J ends lost 4 bases and 7 bases respectively, with 10 bases between them. Germline lookup yields CDR1 SEHNR and CDR2 FQNEAQ (reference sequence). The CDR3 extends over 13 amino acids. The CDR3 DNA sequence: TGTGCCAGCAGCTCCTACTTGGACGGGGAGCTGTTTTTT. This encodes CASSSYLDGELFF. The variable domain in full, completed from reference TRBV7-9 and TRBJ2-2, reads DTGVSQNPRHKITKRGQNVTFRCDPISEHNRLYWYRQTLGQGPEFLTYFQNEAQLEKSRLLSDRFSAERPKGSFSTLEIQRTEQGDSAMYLCASSSYLDGELFFGEGSRLTVL.

V usage is TRBV5-1 and J usage is TRBJ2-7, with a tentative D call TRBD2 (5 bases). This CDR3 has 13 residues. Germline V gene sequence: CDR1 SGHRS, CDR2 YFSETQ. V lost 5 bases and J lost 3, with 12 bases in between. This chain's CDR3 is CASREASSYEQYF. CDR3 in DNA: TGCGCCAGCAGAGAGGCTAGCAGCTACGAGCAGTACTTC.

This clone was seen a few times. This chain uses TRBV11-3 with TRBJ1-1; no clear D. The germline gives CDR1 SGHNT, CDR2 YENEEA. V shed 5 bases and J shed 5 bases, with 12 bases lying between them. This CDR3 spans 13 amino acids. CDR3 bases: TGTGCCAGCAGCACAAGCTTCTGGACTGAAGCTTTCTTT. This gives the protein CASSTSFWTEAFF.

This clone was seen a few times. The chain combines TRBV7-9 with TRBJ1-1, with D possibly TRBD1 on 6 matching bases. V gave up 5 bases and J gave up 4 bases, with 11 bases separating them. The CDR3 consists of 13 residues. Germline CDR1 is SEHNR and CDR2 is FQNEAQ (reference sequence). The CDR3 sequence is CASSHNRATEAFF. CDR3 sequence (DNA): TGTGCCAGCAGCCACAACAGGGCCACTGAAGCTTTCTTT.

V and J are TRBV2 and TRBJ2-1; 7 bases line up with TRBD1. The CDR3 extends over 14 amino acids. The germline CDR1 and CDR2 sequences are SNHLY and FYNNEI. J gave up 14 bases and V 5 bases, and 15 bases lay outside the gene matches. CDR3 loop: CASSRADWDRNEFF. CDR3 coding DNA: TGTGCCAGCAGTCGAGCGGACTGGGACAGAAACGAGTTCTTC. The variable domain in full, completed from reference TRBV2 and TRBJ2-1, reads EPEVTQTPSHQVTQMGQEVILRCVPISNHLYFYWYRQILGQKVEFLVSFYNNEISEKSEIFDDQFSVERPDGSNFTLKIRSTKLEDSAMYFCASSRADWDRNEFFGPGTRLTVL.

The chain couples TRBV6-1 to TRBJ1-4; D unresolved. The CDR3 is 12 residues long. The germline gives CDR1 MNHNS, CDR2 SASEGT. The V gene lost 6 bases and the J gene lost 8 bases, with 10 bases spanning the gap. CDR3 sequence reads: CASSKGLEKLFF. The CDR3, as DNA: TGTGCCAGCAGCAAAGGCCTGGAAAAACTGTTTTTT.

The J gene is TRBJ2-7, the V gene TRBV27; 8 bases are a match to TRBD2. The CDR3 loop spans 13 amino acids. V trimming: 5 bases; J trimming: 3 bases; junction bases outside the gene matches: 3. Germline CDR1 reads MNHEY; CDR2 reads SMNVEV (reference sequence). The chain's CDR3 is CASSQSGSYEQYF. The CDR3 DNA follows: TGTGCCAGCAGTCAGAGCGGGAGCTACGAGCAGTACTTC.

The rearrangement uses TRBV11-2 and TRBJ2-1; the match to TRBD2 covers 11 bases. The CDR3 consists of 15 residues. V trimming: 4 bases; J trimming: 8 bases; junction bases outside the gene matches: 7. Germline V gene sequence: CDR1 SGHAT, CDR2 FQNNGV. The CDR3 sequence is CASSSTSGSWHEQFF. In DNA, the CDR3 is TGTGCCAGCAGCTCAACTAGCGGGAGCTGGCATGAGCAGTTCTTC.

V usage is TRBV28 and J usage is TRBJ2-3, with TRBD2 matching over 7 bases. The CDR3 has 15 amino acids. Per germline, CDR1 MDHEN and CDR2 SYDVKM. The V gene end was trimmed by 3 bases and the J gene end by 2 bases; junction bases not matched to a gene: 5. CDR3 amino acids: CASSFGGSHTDTQYF. CDR3 bases: TGTGCCAGCAGTTTTGGCGGGAGCCACACAGATACGCAGTATTTT.

CDR3 region: CASSLQGGQETQYF. The CDR3 DNA reads TGCGCCAGCAGCTTGCAAGGGGGACAAGAGACCCAGTACTTC. The rearrangement links TRBV5-1 to TRBJ2-5; a possible D gene is TRBD1 (6 bases). Germline lookup yields CDR1 SGHRS and CDR2 YFSETQ. The CDR3 totals 14 residues. V lost 1 base and J 2 bases, leaving 9 bases between the germline ends.

This clone was observed once. The genes are TRBV27 and TRBJ2-5, with D possibly called TRBD1 or TRBD2 (5 bases each). The CDR3 runs 14 residues. V lost 9 bases and J lost 3, with 17 bases in between. CDR1 is MNHEY and CDR2 is SMNVEV in the germline V gene (reference sequence). The CDR3: CASSHRDRKETQYF. The DNA for the CDR3 is TGTGCCAGTAGTCACCGGGACCGAAAAGAGACCCAGTACTTC.

The chain employs TRBV30 and TRBJ1-1; D may be TRBD1 (5 bases). Germline assignment: CDR1 GTSNPN and CDR2 SVGIG (reference sequence). The length of the CDR3 is 11 residues. V was trimmed by 5 bases and J by 11 bases, leaving 15 bases between them. CDR3 sequence reads: CAWGAGLLAFF. DNA of the CDR3: TGTGCCTGGGGGGCGGGGCTCCTGGCTTTCTTT.

The chain has TRBV7-8 and TRBJ2-3; tentative D call: TRBD2 (5 bases). Germline loops: CDR1 SGHVS, CDR2 FQNEAQ. V lost 8 bases and J lost 0, with 15 bases in between. The CDR3 extends over 15 amino acids. The CDR3 reads CASRGQRTSTDTQYF. CDR3 bases: TGTGCCAGCCGAGGTCAGAGGACTAGCACAGATACGCAGTATTTT. The whole variable domain, filled in from reference TRBV7-8 and TRBJ2-3, reads GAGVSQSPRYKVAKRGQDVALRCDPISGHVSLFWYQQALGQGPEFLTYFQNEAQLDKSGLPSDRFFAERPEGSVSTLKIQRTQQEDSAVYLCASRGQRTSTDTQYFGPGTRLTVL.

This clone was seen a single time. This chain joins TRBV5-1 and TRBJ1-2, with 11 positions matching TRBD1. This CDR3 comprises 16 residues. Germline V gene data show CDR1 as SGHRS and CDR2 as YFSETQ. V was clipped by 5 bases and J by 4 bases; unmatched bases: 10. In DNA, the CDR3 is TGCGCCAGCAGGGTAGCCCCCGGGACAGGGGGCTATGGCTACACCTTC. This encodes CASRVAPGTGGYGYTF.

For this clone: The sample holds other DNA sequences that translate to the same CDR3. The genes are TRBV29-1 and TRBJ1-1, with 7 bases matching TRBD1. CDR1 and CDR2 (germline): SQVTM, ANQGSEA. Losses at the gene ends were 7 bases for V and 1 base for J; bases not matched to a gene: 6. The CDR3 is 13 amino acids. This CDR3 is CSGGGQSNTEAFF. The CDR3 bases are TGCAGCGGGGGGGGACAGTCGAACACTGAAGCTTTCTTT.

This clone has just one count. The chain couples TRBV19 to TRBJ2-5; 7 bases agree with TRBD2. The germline V gene encodes CDR1 LNHDA and CDR2 SQIVND (reference sequence). J lost 3 bases, V lost 6 bases, and 10 bases had no gene match. The CDR3 extends over 15 amino acids. Here the CDR3 DNA reads TGTGCCAGTAGGAGCAGGGCGGGAGAAGAAGAGACCCAGTACTTC. Protein: CASRSRAGEEETQYF.

This chain connects TRBV11-2 to TRBJ2-7; TRBD1 might be the D (6 bases). The CDR3 has 14 residues. Germline V lookup: CDR1 SGHAT, CDR2 FQNNGV. V lost 6 bases to trimming and J lost 2 bases, with 14 bases between them. The CDR3 loop is CASSLNRVTYEQYF. CDR3 DNA sequence: TGTGCCAGCAGTTTGAACAGGGTAACCTACGAGCAGTACTTC.

The J gene is TRBJ2-7, the V gene TRBV28; 8 nucleotides agree with TRBD2. Germline-derived CDR1 and CDR2 are MDHEN and SYDVKM. The CDR3 totals 15 residues. After removal of 3 bases from V and 2 bases from J, the junction contained 6 bases not matched to a gene. This chain's CDR3 is CASSFGGRTAYEQYF. CDR3 DNA sequence: TGTGCCAGCAGTTTCGGCGGGAGGACCGCCTACGAGCAGTACTTC. Full variable domain (remainder filled in from reference TRBV28 and TRBJ2-7): DVKVTQSSRYLVKRTGEKVFLECVQDMDHENMFWYRQDPGLGLRLIYFSYDVKMKEKGDIPEGYSVSREKKERFSLILESASTNQTSMYLCASSFGGRTAYEQYFGPGTRLTVT.

This chain uses TRBV5-6 with TRBJ2-7; the match to TRBD1 covers 9 bases. CDR3 size: 15 residues. V was pared by 4 bases and J by 3 bases, with 8 bases of the junction left unmatched. Germline V CDR1 and CDR2: SGHDT, YYEEEE. CDR3 residues: CASSRWTGVGYEQYF. The CDR3 DNA reads as TGTGCCAGCAGCCGATGGACAGGGGTTGGCTACGAGCAGTACTTC.

V is TRBV2 and J is TRBJ1-2, with 10 bases that match TRBD1. CDR3 length equals 14 residues. With V trimmed by 6 bases and J by 2 bases, 3 bases remained unmatched. Looked up from germline, CDR1 is SNHLY and CDR2 is FYNNEI. CDR3 coding DNA: TGTGCCAGCAGGGGGACAGGGGTCAACTATGGCTACACCTTC. Translating it yields CASRGTGVNYGYTF. Full variable domain (rest looked up from reference TRBV2 and TRBJ1-2): EPEVTQTPSHQVTQMGQEVILRCVPISNHLYFYWYRQILGQKVEFLVSFYNNEISEKSEIFDDQFSVERPDGSNFTLKIRSTKLEDSAMYFCASRGTGVNYGYTFGSGTRLTVV.